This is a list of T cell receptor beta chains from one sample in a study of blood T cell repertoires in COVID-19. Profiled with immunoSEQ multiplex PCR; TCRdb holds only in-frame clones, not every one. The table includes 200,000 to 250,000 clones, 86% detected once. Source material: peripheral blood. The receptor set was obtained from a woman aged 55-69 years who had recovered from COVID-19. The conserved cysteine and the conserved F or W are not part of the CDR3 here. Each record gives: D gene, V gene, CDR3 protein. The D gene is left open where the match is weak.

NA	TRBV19	ASSTRDWDTEAF
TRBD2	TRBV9	ASSVEERGAHTQY
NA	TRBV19	ASRRQSDNQPQH
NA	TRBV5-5	ASSLPGGSGQPQH
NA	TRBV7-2	ASSRQGGNEQF
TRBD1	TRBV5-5	ASSIGTGAGELF
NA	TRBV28	ASTLGGSSYNEQF
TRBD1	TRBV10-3	AISVTGEMSGELF
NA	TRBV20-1	SALYYTEAF
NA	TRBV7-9	ASSFAGRAYNEQF
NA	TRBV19	ASSPRTAGNTIY
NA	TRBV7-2	ASSLTRQDKNIQY
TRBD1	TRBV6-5	ASATGQLNYGYT
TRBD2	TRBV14	ASSQELAGGTHNEQF
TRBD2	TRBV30	VSHGLAGIPYNEQF
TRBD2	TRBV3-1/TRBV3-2	ASSRLAGGQDEQF
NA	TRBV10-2	ASREKPPYEQY
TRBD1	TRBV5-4	ASSSGTGGSSNYEQY
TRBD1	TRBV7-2	ASSLEQGARQPQH
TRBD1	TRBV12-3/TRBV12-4	ASSGQGARPQH
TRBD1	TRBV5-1	ASSSPPQGALYNEQF
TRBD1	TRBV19	ASSIGQGGTGELF
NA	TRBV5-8	ASSFRGFNQPQH
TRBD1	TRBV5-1	ASSHKTGRNYGYT
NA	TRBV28	ASRAGVGYGYT
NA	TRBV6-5	ASTPRSETQY
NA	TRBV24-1	ATSIGGSRETQY
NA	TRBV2	ASSDRGNTIY
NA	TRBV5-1	ASGQSTYGYT